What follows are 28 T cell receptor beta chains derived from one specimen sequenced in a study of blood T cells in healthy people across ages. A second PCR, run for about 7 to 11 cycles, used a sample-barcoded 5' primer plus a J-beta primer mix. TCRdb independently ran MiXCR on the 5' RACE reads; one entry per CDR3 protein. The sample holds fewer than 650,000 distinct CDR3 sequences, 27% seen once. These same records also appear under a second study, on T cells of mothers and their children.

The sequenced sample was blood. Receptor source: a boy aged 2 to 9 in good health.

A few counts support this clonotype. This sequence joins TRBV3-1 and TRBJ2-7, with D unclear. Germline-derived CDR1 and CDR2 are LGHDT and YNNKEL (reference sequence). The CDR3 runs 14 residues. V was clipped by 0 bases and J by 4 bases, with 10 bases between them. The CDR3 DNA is TGTGCCAGCAGCCAAGATGTGGCCGGATACGAGCAGTACTTC. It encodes CASSQDVAGYEQYF.

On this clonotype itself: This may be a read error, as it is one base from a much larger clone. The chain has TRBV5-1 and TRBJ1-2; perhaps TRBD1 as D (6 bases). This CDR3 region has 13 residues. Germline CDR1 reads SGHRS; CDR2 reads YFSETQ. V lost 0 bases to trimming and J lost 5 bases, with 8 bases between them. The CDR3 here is CASSLAGEYGYTF. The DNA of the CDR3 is TGCGCCAGCAGCTTGGCAGGGGAATATGGCTACACCTTC.

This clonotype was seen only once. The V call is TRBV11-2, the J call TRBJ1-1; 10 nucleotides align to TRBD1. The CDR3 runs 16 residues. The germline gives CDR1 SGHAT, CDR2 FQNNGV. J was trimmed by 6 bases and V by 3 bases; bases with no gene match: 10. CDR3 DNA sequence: TGTGCCAGCAGCTTCTCGACAGGGGGCGGAATCCCTGAAGCTTTCTTT. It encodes CASSFSTGGGIPEAFF.

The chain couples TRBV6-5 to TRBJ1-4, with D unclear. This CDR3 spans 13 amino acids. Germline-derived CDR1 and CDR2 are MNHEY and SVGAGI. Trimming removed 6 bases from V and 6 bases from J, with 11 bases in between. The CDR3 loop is CASSGGSHEKLFF. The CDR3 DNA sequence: TGTGCCAGCAGCGGAGGGAGTCATGAAAAACTGTTTTTT.

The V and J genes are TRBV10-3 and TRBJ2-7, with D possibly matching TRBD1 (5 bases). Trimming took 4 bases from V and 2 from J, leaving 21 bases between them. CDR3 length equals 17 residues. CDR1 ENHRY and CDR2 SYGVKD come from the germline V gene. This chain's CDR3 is CAISAGSLTGDTYEQYF. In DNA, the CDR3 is TGTGCCATCAGTGCTGGAAGCCTCACAGGTGACACCTACGAGCAGTACTTC.

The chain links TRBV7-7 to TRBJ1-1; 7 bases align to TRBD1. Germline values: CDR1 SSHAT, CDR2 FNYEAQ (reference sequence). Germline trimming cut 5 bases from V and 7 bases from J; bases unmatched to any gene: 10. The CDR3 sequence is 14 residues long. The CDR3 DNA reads TGTGCCAGCAGCCCCGTACAGGGGACGGATGAAGCTTTCTTT. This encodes CASSPVQGTDEAFF.

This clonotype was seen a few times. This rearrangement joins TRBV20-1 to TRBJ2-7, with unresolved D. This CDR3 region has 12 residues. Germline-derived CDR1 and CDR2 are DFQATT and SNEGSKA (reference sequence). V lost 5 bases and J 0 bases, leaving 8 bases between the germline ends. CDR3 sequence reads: CSAVQNSYEQYF. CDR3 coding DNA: TGCAGTGCTGTACAAAACTCCTACGAGCAGTACTTC.

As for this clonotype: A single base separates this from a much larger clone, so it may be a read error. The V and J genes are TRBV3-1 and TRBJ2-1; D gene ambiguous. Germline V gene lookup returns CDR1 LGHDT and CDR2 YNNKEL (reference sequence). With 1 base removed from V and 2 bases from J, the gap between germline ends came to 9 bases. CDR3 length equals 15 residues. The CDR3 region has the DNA TGTGCCAGCAGCCAAGGGTCCATTACCTACAATGAGCAGTTCTTC. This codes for CASSQGSITYNEQFF.

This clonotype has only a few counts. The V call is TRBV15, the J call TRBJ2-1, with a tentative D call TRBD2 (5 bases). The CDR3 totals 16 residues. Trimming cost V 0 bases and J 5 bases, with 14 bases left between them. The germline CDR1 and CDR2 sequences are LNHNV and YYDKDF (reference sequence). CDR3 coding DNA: TGTGCCACCAGCAGAGATCGGGGTAATTACGACAATGAGCAGTTCTTC. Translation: CATSRDRGNYDNEQFF.

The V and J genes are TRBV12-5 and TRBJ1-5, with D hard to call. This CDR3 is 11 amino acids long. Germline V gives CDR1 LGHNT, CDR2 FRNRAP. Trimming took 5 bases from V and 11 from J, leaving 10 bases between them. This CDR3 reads CASGDWKAQHF. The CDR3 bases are TGTGCTAGTGGTGACTGGAAGGCCCAGCATTTT.

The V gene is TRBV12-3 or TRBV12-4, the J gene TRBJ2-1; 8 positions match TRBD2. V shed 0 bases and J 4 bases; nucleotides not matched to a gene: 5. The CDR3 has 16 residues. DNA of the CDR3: TGTGCCAGCAGTTTAGCAGGGACTAGTAAGTACAATGAGCAGTTCTTC. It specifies CASSLAGTSKYNEQFF.

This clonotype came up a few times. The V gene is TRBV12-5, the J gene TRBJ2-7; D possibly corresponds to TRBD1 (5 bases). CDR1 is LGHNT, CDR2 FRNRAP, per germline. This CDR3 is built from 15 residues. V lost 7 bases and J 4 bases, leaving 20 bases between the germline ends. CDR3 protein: CASARPGRALYEQYF. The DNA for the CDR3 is TGTGCTAGTGCCCGCCCGGGCAGGGCTCTGTACGAGCAGTACTTC.

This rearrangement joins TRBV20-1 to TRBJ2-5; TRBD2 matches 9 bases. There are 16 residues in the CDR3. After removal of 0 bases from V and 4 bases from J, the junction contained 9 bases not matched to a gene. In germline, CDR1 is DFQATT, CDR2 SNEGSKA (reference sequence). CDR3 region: CSARDASRGGRETQYF. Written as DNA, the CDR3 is TGCAGTGCTAGAGATGCCTCGCGGGGGGGCCGAGAGACCCAGTACTTC.

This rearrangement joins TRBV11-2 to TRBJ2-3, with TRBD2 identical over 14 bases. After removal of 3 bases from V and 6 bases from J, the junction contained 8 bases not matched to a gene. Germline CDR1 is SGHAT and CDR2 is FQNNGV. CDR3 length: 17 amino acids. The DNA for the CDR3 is TGTGCCAGCAGCTTTCTATCGGGACTAGCGGGGGTGGATACGCAGTATTTT. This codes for CASSFLSGLAGVDTQYF.

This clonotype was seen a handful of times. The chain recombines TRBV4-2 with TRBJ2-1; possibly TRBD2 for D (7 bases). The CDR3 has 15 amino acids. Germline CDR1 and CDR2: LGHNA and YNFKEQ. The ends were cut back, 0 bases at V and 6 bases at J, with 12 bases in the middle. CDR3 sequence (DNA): TGTGCCAGCAGCCAAGATCGCGGGGGCCCCAATGAGCAGTTCTTC. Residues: CASSQDRGGPNEQFF.

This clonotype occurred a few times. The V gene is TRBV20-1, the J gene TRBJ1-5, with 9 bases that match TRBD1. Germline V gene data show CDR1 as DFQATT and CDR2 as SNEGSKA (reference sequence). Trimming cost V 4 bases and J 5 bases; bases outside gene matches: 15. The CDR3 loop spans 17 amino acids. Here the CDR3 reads CSAKIPGTGQGYQPQHF. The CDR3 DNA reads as TGCAGTGCTAAAATCCCCGGTACGGGACAGGGTTATCAGCCCCAGCATTTT.

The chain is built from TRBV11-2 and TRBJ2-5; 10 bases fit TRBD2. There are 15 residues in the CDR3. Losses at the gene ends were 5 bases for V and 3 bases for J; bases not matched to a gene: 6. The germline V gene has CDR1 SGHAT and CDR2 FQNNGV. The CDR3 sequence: CASSRNGLAEETQYF. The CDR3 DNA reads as TGTGCCAGCAGCCGCAACGGACTAGCGGAAGAGACCCAGTACTTC.

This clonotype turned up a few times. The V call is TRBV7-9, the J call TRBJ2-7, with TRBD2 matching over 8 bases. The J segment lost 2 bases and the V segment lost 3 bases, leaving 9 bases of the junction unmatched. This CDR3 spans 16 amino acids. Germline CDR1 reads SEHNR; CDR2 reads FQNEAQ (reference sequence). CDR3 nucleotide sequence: TGTGCCAGCAGCTTCCCCCCGGCGGGGGGCCCCTACGAGCAGTACTTC. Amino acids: CASSFPPAGGPYEQYF.

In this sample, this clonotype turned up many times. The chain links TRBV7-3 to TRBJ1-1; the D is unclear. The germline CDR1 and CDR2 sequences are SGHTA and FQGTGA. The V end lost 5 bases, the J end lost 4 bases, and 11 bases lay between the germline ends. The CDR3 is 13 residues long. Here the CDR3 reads CASSQETVTEAFF. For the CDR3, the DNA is TGTGCCAGCAGCCAGGAAACCGTCACTGAAGCTTTCTTT.

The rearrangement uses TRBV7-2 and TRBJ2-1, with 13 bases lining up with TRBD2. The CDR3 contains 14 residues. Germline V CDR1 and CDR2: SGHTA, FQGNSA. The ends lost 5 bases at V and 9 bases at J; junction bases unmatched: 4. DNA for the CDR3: TGTGCCAGCAGCCAGGGACTAGCGGGGATTGAGCAGTTCTTC. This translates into CASSQGLAGIEQFF.

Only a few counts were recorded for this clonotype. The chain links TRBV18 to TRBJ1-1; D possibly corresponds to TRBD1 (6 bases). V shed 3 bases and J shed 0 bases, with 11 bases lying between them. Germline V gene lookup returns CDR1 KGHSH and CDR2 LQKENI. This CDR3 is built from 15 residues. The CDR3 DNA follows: TGTGCCAGCTCACCTTCGTCAGGGGTGAACACTGAAGCTTTCTTT. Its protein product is CASSPSSGVNTEAFF.

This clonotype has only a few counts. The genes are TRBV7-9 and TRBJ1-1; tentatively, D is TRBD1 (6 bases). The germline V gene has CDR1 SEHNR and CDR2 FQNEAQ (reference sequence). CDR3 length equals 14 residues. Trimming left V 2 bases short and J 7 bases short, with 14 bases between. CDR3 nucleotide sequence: TGTGCCAGCAGCTTAAGTAGAGGGGGAGATGAAGCTTTCTTT. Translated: CASSLSRGGDEAFF.

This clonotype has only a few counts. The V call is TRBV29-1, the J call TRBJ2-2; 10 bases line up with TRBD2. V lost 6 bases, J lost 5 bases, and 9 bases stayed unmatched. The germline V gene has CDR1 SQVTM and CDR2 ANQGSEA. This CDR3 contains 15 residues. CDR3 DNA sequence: TGCAGCGTCCGCCTAGCGGGAGTGCATACCGGGGAGCTGTTTTTT. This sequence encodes CSVRLAGVHTGELFF.

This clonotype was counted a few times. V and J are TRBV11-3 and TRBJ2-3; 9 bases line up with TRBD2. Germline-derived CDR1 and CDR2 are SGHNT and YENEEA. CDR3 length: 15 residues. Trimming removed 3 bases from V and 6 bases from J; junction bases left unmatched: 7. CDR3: CASSLLAGPQDTQYF. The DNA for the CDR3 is TGTGCCAGCAGCTTGCTAGCGGGGCCCCAGGATACGCAGTATTTT.

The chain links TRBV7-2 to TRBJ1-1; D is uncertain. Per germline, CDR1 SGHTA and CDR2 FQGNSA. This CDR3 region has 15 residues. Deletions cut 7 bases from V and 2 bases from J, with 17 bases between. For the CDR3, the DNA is TGTGCCAGCATCCGAGGAGGTGGGTACAACACTGAAGCTTTCTTT. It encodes CASIRGGGYNTEAFF.

The CDR3 region has the DNA TGTGCCAGCAGCGCCGGGAGCAGTCAGTTCAATGAGCAGTTCTTC. Protein product: CASSAGSSQFNEQFF. The rearrangement links TRBV12-3 or TRBV12-4 to TRBJ2-1; maybe TRBD2 (6 bases). The V and J ends lost 6 bases and 6 bases respectively, with 18 bases between them. This CDR3 comprises 15 residues.

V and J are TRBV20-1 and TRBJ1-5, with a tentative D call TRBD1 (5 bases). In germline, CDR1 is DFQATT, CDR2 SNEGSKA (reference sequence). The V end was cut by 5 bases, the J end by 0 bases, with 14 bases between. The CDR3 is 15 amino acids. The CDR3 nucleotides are TGCAGTGCTCCTCGCGCAGGGAATAGCAATCAGCCCCAGCATTTT. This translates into CSAPRAGNSNQPQHF.

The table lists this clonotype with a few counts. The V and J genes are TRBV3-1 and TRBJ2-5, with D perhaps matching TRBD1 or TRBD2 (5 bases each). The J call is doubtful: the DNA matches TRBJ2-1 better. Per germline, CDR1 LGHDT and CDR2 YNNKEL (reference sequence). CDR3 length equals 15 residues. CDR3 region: CASSHPWDGYNEQFF. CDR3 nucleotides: TGTGCCAGCAGCCATCCCTGGGACGGATACAATGAGCAGTTCTTC.